This TCR beta chain stems from a study of blood T cell repertoires in COVID-19. The overall study: COVID-19 samples from acute and convalescent phases originated in the United States, Italy and Spain.

V lost 1 base to trimming and J lost 4 bases, with 12 bases between them. This CDR3 comprises 15 residues. Per germline, CDR1 SGHTA and CDR2 FQGTGA. The authors' processing: Estimates of nucleated cell counts were drawn from the amplification of reference gene primers. This table comes from immunoSEQ multiplex PCR, and its TCRdb copy is limited to in-frame clones, with some not included. V and J calls plus clone size are reproduced from that table; the DNA served to infer D and trimming. The data hold 65,000 to 95,000 clones, with about 73% observed a single time. The chain recombines TRBV7-3 with TRBJ2-3; tentative D call: TRBD1 (6 bases). Sequenced: peripheral blood. This TCR was recovered from a man between 50 and 59 years old with active or convalescent COVID-19. The CDR3 DNA follows: TGTGCCAGCAGCTTAATAGGGGGTCGAGCAGATACGCAGTATTTT. Its protein is CASSLIGGRADTQYF.